The sequence of this T cell receptor (beta chain) was determined in a study of response to subunit inactivated influenza vaccine. Study-wide points: With each seasonal influenza vaccination, the authors suggested, few new T cells are recruited.

TCRdb called the RT-PCR reads again in MiXCR, with one record for every CDR3 protein. The sample carries 300,000 to 350,000 distinct CDR3 sequences, about a fifth recorded once. Trimming removed 4 bases from V and 5 bases from J; junction bases left unmatched: 10. The CDR3 extends over 15 amino acids. Germline values: CDR1 SGHDN, CDR2 FVKESK. This clonotype came up a few times. Its target is unknown. The receptor comes from a man between 50 and 69 years old who received an inactivated influenza vaccine. The chain uses TRBV14 and TRBJ1-1; 7 bases are shared with TRBD1. Sequencing was performed on PBMCs from blood, taken approximately 22 months after vaccination. CDR3 sequence (DNA): TGTGCCAGCAGCCCCGACAGGGCCTTTACGACTGAAGCTTTCTTT. It yields the protein CASSPDRAFTTEAFF.